The 9 T cell receptor beta chains listed next were all sequenced from one sample in a study of CD8 T cells in ankylosing spondylitis. Findings and caveats of the study: Blood from ankylosing spondylitis patients appeared to carry a characteristic roughly eight-variant TCR beta motif.

For these TCRs, the target antigens are not known. TCRdb redid the calling of the 5' RACE reads with MiXCR, one entry per CDR3 protein. The table lists 700,000 to 1,000,000 distinct CDR3 sequences, approximately 10% of them singletons, with more than 0.5% in the top ten. Sample: blood, either unsorted or a sorted T cell fraction (not recorded which). All receptors derive from a male donor with ankylosing spondylitis.

V gene TRBV7-2 combines with J gene TRBJ1-2; a possible D gene is TRBD1 (6 bases). From germline, CDR1 is SGHTA and CDR2 FQGNSA. The CDR3 length is 15 residues. V gave up 5 bases and J gave up 4 bases, with 17 bases separating them. The CDR3 nucleotides read TGTGCCAGCAGCGTTCGGGGGGCCGAAAGCTATGGCTACACCTTC. Translation: CASSVRGAESYGYTF.

This clonotype was counted many times. The chain carries TRBV7-2 and TRBJ2-5; 10 bases match TRBD1. The V gene's germline CDR1 is SGHTA and CDR2 FQGNSA. The CDR3 is 15 amino acids. Trimming removed 1 base from V and 4 bases from J; junction bases left unmatched: 3. This CDR3 is CASSLVGTGVETQYF. Here the CDR3 DNA reads TGTGCCAGCAGCTTAGTCGGGACAGGGGTAGAGACCCAGTACTTC.

This clonotype was seen more than once but under ten times. The chain couples TRBV6-1 to TRBJ2-7, with D possibly matching TRBD1 (6 bases). This CDR3 contains 15 residues. The germline CDR1 and CDR2 sequences are MNHNS and SASEGT. Between the trimmed V and J ends, which lost 5 bases and 2 bases, there was a span of 16 bases. CDR3 sequence: CASSTHRDIPYEQYF. In DNA form, the CDR3 reads TGTGCCAGCAGTACCCACCGGGACATACCCTACGAGCAGTACTTC.

This clonotype was counted between two and nine times. This chain links TRBV5-1 with TRBJ2-1; D might be TRBD1 or TRBD2, each matching 5 bases. The CDR3 totals 16 residues. The germline V gene has CDR1 SGHRS and CDR2 YFSETQ. Trimming left V 5 bases short and J 11 bases short, with 26 bases between. CDR3 protein: CASRGNRGSIEGKQFF. The DNA of the CDR3 is TGCGCCAGCAGGGGGAATAGGGGATCGATTGAGGGTAAGCAGTTCTTC.

This clonotype was observed a few times. V is TRBV5-1 and J is TRBJ2-1; a possible D gene is TRBD2 (6 bases). Trimming shortened V by 0 bases and J by 2 bases, and 15 bases separated the two germline ends. Germline V CDR1 and CDR2: SGHRS, YFSETQ. CDR3 length: 17 amino acids. CDR3 nucleotides: TGCGCCAGCAGCTTGGCCCTCGGTAGCGGCACCTACAATGAGCAGTTCTTC. Its translation is CASSLALGSGTYNEQFF. Drawing the rest from reference TRBV5-1 and TRBJ2-1, the complete variable domain is KAGVTQTPRYLIKTRGQQVTLSCSPISGHRSVSWYQQTPGQGLQFLFEYFSETQRNKGNFPGRFSGRQFSNSRSEMNVSTLELGDSALYLCASSLALGSGTYNEQFFGPGTRLTVL.

J is TRBJ1-6 and V is TRBV7-2; tentative D call: TRBD1 (5 bases). V lost 5 bases and J 7 bases, leaving 18 bases between the germline ends. This CDR3 spans 16 amino acids. Germline loops: CDR1 SGHTA, CDR2 FQGNSA. CDR3 sequence reads: CASSLFGRARNSPLHF. Written as DNA, the CDR3 is TGTGCCAGCAGCCTTTTTGGCAGGGCGAGGAATTCACCCCTCCACTTT. The whole variable domain, remainder taken from reference TRBV7-2 and TRBJ1-6, is GAGVSQSPSNKVTEKGKDVELRCDPISGHTALYWYRQSLGQGLEFLIYFQGNSAPDKSGLPSDRFSAERTGGSVSTLTIQRTQQEDSAVYLCASSLFGRARNSPLHFGNGTRLTVT.

The chain employs TRBV5-4 and TRBJ2-7; 10 nucleotides match TRBD2. The CDR3 runs to 15 residues. Looked up from germline, CDR1 is SGHNT and CDR2 is YYREEE (reference sequence). J was trimmed by 2 bases and V by 3 bases; bases with no gene match: 5. The CDR3 region is CASSSQRGGTYEQYF. DNA of the CDR3: TGTGCCAGCAGCTCCCAGCGGGGGGGGACCTACGAGCAGTACTTC. Using reference TRBV5-4 and TRBJ2-7 for the parts outside the CDR3, the full variable domain is ETGVTQSPTHLIKTRGQQVTLRCSSQSGHNTVSWYQQALGQGPQFIFQYYREEENGRGNFPPRFSGLQFPNYSSELNVNALELDDSALYLCASSSQRGGTYEQYFGPGTRLTVT.

This chain uses TRBV7-9 with TRBJ2-7; TRBD1 matches at 8 bases. The length of the CDR3 is 16 residues. The germline gives CDR1 SEHNR, CDR2 FQNEAQ (reference sequence). The V segment lost 4 bases and the J segment 4 bases; nucleotides outside the gene matches: 12. The CDR3 nucleotides read TGTGCCAGCAGCTCGGACCAGGGGGCGCCCCGTTACGAGCAGTACTTC. Protein: CASSSDQGAPRYEQYF.

This clonotype was seen only a few times. The chain uses TRBV6-5 and TRBJ2-1, with 12 bases aligning to TRBD2. CDR3 size: 17 residues. V lost 2 bases and J lost 5; bases outside the gene matches: 7. CDR1 and CDR2 (germline): MNHEY, SVGAGI. The CDR3 is CASSYTPLAGGHNEQFF. CDR3 DNA: TGTGCCAGCAGTTACACCCCCCTAGCGGGAGGGCACAATGAGCAGTTCTTC.